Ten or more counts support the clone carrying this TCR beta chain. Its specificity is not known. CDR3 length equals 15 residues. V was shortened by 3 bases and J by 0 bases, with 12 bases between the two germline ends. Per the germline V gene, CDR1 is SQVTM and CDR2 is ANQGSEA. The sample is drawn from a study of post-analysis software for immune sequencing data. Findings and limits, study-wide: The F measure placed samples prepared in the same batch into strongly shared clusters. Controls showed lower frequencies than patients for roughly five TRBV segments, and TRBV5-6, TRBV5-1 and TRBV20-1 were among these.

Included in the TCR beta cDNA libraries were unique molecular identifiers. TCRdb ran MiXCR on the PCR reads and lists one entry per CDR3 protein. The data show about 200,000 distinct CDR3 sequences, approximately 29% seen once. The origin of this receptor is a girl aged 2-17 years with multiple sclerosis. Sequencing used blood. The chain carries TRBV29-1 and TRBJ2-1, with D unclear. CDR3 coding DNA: TGCAGCGTTGAGACGCGGACCCTCTCCTACAATGAGCAGTTCTTC. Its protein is CSVETRTLSYNEQFF.